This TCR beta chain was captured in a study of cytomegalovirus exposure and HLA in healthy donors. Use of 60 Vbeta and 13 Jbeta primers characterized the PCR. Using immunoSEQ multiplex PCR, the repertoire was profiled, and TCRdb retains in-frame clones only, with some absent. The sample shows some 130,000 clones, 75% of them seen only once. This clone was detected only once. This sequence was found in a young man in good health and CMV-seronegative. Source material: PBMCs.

The DNA for the CDR3 is TGTGCCAGCAGTTTATCTGGACTGAGATATGGCTACACCTTC. It translates to CASSLSGLRYGYTF. The V gene is TRBV28, the J gene TRBJ1-2; D is ambiguous. The CDR3 loop spans 14 amino acids. Germline V lookup: CDR1 MDHEN, CDR2 SYDVKM. Deletions cut 1 base from V and 5 bases from J, with 11 bases between.